The clone carrying this T cell receptor (beta chain) was found a few times. In TCRdb, the 5' RACE reads were re-called with MiXCR into one record per CDR3 protein. The table lists approximately 470,000 distinct CDR3 sequences, 14% of them singletons. These data are taken from a study of identical twins. The CDR3 sequence is 14 residues long. Trimming removed 7 bases at V and 2 bases at J, with 14 bases between. Germline CDR1 reads MNHEY; CDR2 reads SVGEGT. The same specimen was also included in a second study, on yellow fever vaccine responses in identical twins.

This receptor was taken from a woman between 18 and 29 years old in good health. This chain connects TRBV6-2 or TRBV6-3 to TRBJ1-1, with TRBD1 as a possible D gene (5 bases). The sequencing sample was made of CD4+ T cells sorted from blood. CDR3 sequence reads: CASIITGLNTEAFF. The CDR3 DNA reads as TGTGCCAGCATCATAACAGGACTTAACACTGAAGCTTTCTTT.